This T cell receptor beta chain is from a study of regulatory T cells in long-lasting Graves disease (dated by TCRdb to about 2021). Study-wide context: Patients with newly diagnosed Graves' disease had been on antithyroid drugs for under 3 months. TCR sequencing covered 13 persistent and roughly 20 newly diagnosed Graves' disease patients, 33 samples in total. The study was registered as a clinical trial and conducted in China. This study used TCR sequencing and RNA sequencing of peripheral blood to compare persistent Graves' disease patients against newly diagnosed Graves' disease patients. What the work shows at the level of the full study, not this receptor alone: Sequencing and analysis were restricted to the TCR beta chain. Compared with newly diagnosed patients, persistent Graves' disease patients had lower TCR Shannon entropy and fewer highly expanded clones, which suggests clonal expansion. The small sample size was acknowledged by the authors as a limitation that may reduce accuracy. Preferential use of TRBV28, TRBJ1-2 and TRBJ2-5 was observed in persistent disease, whereas TRBV20-1 and TRBJ2-1 were favored in newly diagnosed disease. Persistent patients shared more public clonotypes among themselves (roughly 2,700) than newly diagnosed patients did (approximately 900). Only peripheral blood was studied, because thyroid tissue, the primary lesion, was inaccessible.

In the paper's terms, the time point label means: newly diagnosed GD, antithyroid drugs for less than 3 months. RNA was extracted from PBMCs in TRIzol for both TCR sequencing and RNA sequencing. The diagnosis of Graves' disease was made according to American Thyroid Association guidelines. Patients were recruited from an endocrinology department in Xi'an, China. From each patient, around 9 milliliters of peripheral blood was collected into an EDTA anticoagulant tube. PBMCs were isolated by Ficoll Paque Plus density gradient separation without further T cell sorting. An Agilent 2100 Bioanalyzer and agarose gel were used to check RNA quality, while a NanoDrop 2000 measured RNA concentration. Comment on this clonotype: The target of this receptor is not known. No base qualities exist here, and no much larger clone lies one base off it.

Receptor libraries were prepared by multiplex PCR. This sample was sequenced with an Illumina HiSeq 4000. To build TCR beta libraries, CDR3 regions were amplified by Arm-PCR using iRepertoire HTBI primers. PCR products were gel purified before sequencing. For the original study's pipeline: A total of roughly 67 TRBV and about 13 TRBJ segments were identified across samples and were used for gene usage analysis of CDR3 amino acid clonotypes. Filtered high-quality paired reads were merged into contigs using COPE and FqMerger. Contigs were aligned with BLAST to IMGT TRBV, TRBD and TRBJ reference genes, and CDR3 was defined per IMGT. Any clonotype with a frequency above 0.1% was classified as a highly expanded clone. Shannon entropy was used to measure repertoire diversity, and the Gini coefficient was used to measure V-J evenness. A clonotype found in more than one individual was treated as public. TCRdb handled the public reads itself, with Q25 trimming in fastp and clone calling in MiXCR, and kept productive beta chains. Rows are unified per CDR3 protein, each entry keeping the most common DNA and genes. V and J calls and clone size were set by TCRdb, not the authors. Counted in this sample were some 340,000 distinct CDR3 sequences; 10% to 15% of them appeared once. In total, the top ten clones hold 15% to 20% of the sample.

Spanning cysteine to phenylalanine, the CDR3 consists of 13 amino acids. The retained sequence is limited to the CDR3, 39 bases, with the frame set at the first base. V is trimmed back by 6 bases and J by 3 bases, and the junction contains 4 bases that no gene match accounts for. CDR1 is given as MNHNS and CDR2 as SASEGT, both from the germline V gene. These data also formed part of another study, on T cells in Graves' hyperthyroidism and ophthalmopathy. That second report states: Graves' hyperthyroidism was defined as stable when no progression to ophthalmopathy occurred over 18 months of follow-up. Hyperthyroidism patients were newly diagnosed, had a disease duration of under 2 months, and were aged 18 to 65 years. The study excluded patients with uncontrolled infections, other autoimmune diseases, pregnancy or lactation. Diagnoses were established on the basis of clinical symptoms, serum thyroxine and TRAb, thyroid ultrasound, and orbital computed tomography. For the first round of RT-PCR on the TCR CDR3, the HTBI primer set was used together with the Qiagen OneStep RT-PCR kit. Most expanded thyroid clonotypes (frequency above 0.001) were also detected in blood, suggesting blood repertoires may reflect thyroid immune responses. Ophthalmopathy was separated from stable hyperthyroidism by a 13 V-J signature model, with over 85% sensitivity and about 81% specificity obtained in cross-validation and 80%/75% obtained in testing. In validation, progression to ophthalmopathy was predicted by the model with roughly 69% sensitivity and roughly 72% specificity, a median of about 6.4 months before onset. TCR V-J signatures able to tell the groups apart were searched for in a discovery cohort of 90 to 100 patients, of whom around 42 had Graves' ophthalmopathy and 57 had stable Graves' hyperthyroidism. Whether ophthalmopathy could be predicted prospectively was tested in an independent validation cohort made up of 18 to 20 hyperthyroidism patients plus 17 patients who later progressed to ophthalmopathy. For training and testing, the approximately 97 patients in the discovery cohort were randomly divided in a 7:3 ratio. In over five Graves' hyperthyroidism patients, the study also compared T-cell repertoires from thyroid tissue with T-cell repertoires from blood. After sampling, hyperthyroidism patients received methimazole starting at 30 mg daily, and ophthalmopathy patients received high-dose intravenous methylprednisolone. Libraries were constructed in a second round of multiplex PCR, after which size selection and purification were carried out. Sequencing of the libraries was done on an Illumina HiSeq2000 using paired-end 100 bp reads. SOAPnuke was used to process the raw data, removing reads that contained adapters or uncalled bases, had a mean Phred below 15, or lacked an exact match to the constant primer or identifier. High-quality paired reads were merged using COPE v1.2.5, and each unique nucleotide sequence was defined as a clonotype. MiTCR v1.1 was used to align clonotypes to the IMGT TRBV, TRBD and TRBJ reference segments. The analysis included only V-J combinations with a frequency above 0.0001, which together covered approximately 99% of the repertoires. The TCS score was defined as the ratio of F50 (clonal expansion) to E x V (chaos), calculated using BLOSUM62-based TCRdist between CDR3 peptides within each V-J. Welch's t-statistics and random forest reduced some 510 V-J features to 13, which were used in a naive Bayes classifier (R e1071). No statistical method was used to set the sample size in advance, and investigators knew the group allocation. TCR Vbeta CDR3 sequencing of 120 to 150 peripheral blood samples (under 45 ophthalmopathy, about 75 hyperthyroidism and approximately 17 progressor patients) is reported in the paper.

This receptor was obtained from a woman aged 18-29 years with Graves disease. Donor details come from another sample of the same person, matched by shared clones. Here the sequenced sample was peripheral blood mononuclear cells (PBMCs), taken at new diagnosis, from a patient treated with antithyroid drugs. This chain joins TRBV6-1 to TRBJ1-2; 7 junctional bases match TRBD1. CDR3 loop: CASRGTGDYGYTF. The sequenced DNA is TGTGCCAGCAGGGGCACAGGGGACTATGGCTACACCTTC.